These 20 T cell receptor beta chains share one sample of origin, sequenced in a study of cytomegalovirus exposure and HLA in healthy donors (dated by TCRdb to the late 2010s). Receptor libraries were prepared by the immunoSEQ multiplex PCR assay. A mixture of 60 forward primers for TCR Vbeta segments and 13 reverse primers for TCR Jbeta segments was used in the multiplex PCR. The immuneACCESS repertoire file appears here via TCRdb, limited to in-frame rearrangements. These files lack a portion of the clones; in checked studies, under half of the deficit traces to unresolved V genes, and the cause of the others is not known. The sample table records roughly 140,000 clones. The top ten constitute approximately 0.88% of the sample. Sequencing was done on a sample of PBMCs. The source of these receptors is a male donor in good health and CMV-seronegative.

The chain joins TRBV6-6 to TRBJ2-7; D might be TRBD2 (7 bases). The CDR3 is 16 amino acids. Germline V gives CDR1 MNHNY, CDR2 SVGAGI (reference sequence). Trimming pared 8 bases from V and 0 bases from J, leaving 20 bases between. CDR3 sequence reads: CASQGRGVPNSYEQYF. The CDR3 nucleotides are TGTGCCAGCCAGGGGAGGGGGGTTCCGAACTCCTACGAGCAGTACTTC.

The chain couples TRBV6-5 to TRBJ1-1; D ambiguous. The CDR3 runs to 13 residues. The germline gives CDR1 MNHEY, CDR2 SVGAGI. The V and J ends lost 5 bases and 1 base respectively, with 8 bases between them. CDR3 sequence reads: CASSERGNTEAFF. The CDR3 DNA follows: TGTGCCAGCAGTGAACGAGGGAACACTGAAGCTTTCTTT.

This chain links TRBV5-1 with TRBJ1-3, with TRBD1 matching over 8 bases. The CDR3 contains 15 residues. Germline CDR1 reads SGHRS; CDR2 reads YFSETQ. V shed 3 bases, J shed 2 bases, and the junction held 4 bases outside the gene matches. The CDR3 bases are TGCGCCAGCAGCTCATCAGGGGGCACTGGAAACACCATATATTTT. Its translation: CASSSSGGTGNTIYF.

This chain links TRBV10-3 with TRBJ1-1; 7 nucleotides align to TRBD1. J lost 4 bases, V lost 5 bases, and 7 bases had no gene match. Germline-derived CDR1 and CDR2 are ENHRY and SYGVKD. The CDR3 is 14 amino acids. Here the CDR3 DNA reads TGTGCCATCAGTACAGGGGTAAGAGGCACTGAAGCTTTCTTT. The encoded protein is CAISTGVRGTEAFF.

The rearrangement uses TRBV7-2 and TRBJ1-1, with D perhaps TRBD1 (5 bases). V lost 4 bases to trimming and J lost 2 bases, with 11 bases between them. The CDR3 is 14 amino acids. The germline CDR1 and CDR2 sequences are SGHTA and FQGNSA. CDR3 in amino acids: CASSSPDRNTEAFF. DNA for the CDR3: TGTGCCAGCAGCTCCCCCGACAGAAACACTGAAGCTTTCTTT.

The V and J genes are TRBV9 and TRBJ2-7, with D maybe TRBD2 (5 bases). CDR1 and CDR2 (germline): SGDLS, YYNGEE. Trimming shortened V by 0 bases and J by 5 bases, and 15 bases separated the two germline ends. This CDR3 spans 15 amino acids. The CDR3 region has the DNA TGTGCCAGCAGCGTAGGAGGGAGAATATCGGACGAGCAGTACTTC. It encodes CASSVGGRISDEQYF.

CDR3 nucleotides: TGTGCCAGCAGCCCAGGGGCCCGTGCAGATACGCAGTATTTT. This gives the protein CASSPGARADTQYF. This chain joins TRBV7-7 and TRBJ2-3, with D perhaps matching TRBD1 (6 bases). The CDR3 has 14 residues. V lost 5 bases and J lost 4, with 13 bases in between. From germline, CDR1 is SSHAT and CDR2 FNYEAQ (reference sequence).

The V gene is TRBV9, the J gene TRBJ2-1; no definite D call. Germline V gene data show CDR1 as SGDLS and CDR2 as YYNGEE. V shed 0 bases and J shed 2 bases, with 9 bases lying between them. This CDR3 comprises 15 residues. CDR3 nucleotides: TGTGCCAGCAGCGTAGAAAGCCTCGCCTACAATGAGCAGTTCTTC. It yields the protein CASSVESLAYNEQFF.

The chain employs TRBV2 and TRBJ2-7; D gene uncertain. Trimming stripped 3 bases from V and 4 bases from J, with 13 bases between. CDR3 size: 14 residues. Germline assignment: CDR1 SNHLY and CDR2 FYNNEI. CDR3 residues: CASSEVLVAYEQYF. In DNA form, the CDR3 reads TGTGCCAGCAGTGAGGTGCTCGTTGCGTACGAGCAGTACTTC.

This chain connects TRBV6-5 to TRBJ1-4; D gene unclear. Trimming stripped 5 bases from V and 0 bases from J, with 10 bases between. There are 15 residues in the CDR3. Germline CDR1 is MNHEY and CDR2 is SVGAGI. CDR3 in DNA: TGTGCCAGCAGTCACCAGAGGGCAACTAATGAAAAACTGTTTTTT. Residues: CASSHQRATNEKLFF.

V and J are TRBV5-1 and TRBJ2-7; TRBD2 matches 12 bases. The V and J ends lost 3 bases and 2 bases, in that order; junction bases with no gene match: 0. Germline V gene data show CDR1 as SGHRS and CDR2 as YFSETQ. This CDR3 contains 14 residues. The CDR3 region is CASSWTSGTYEQYF. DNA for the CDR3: TGCGCCAGCAGCTGGACTAGCGGGACCTACGAGCAGTACTTC.

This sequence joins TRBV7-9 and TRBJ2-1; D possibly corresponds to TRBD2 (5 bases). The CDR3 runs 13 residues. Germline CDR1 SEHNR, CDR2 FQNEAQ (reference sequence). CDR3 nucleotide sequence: TGTGCTTGTAGGCCCTCGGCGGGCAATGAGCAGTTCTTC. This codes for CACRPSAGNEQFF.

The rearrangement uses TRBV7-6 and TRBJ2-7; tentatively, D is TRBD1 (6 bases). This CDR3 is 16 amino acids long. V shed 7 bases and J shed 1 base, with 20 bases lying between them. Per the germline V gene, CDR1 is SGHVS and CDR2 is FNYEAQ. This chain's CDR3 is CASKQGFGQYSYEQYF. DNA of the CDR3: TGTGCCAGCAAGCAGGGGTTCGGACAGTATTCCTACGAGCAGTACTTC.

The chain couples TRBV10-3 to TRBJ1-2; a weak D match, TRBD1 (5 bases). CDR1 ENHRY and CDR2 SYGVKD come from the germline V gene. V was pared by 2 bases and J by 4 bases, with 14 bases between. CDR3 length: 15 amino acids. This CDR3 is CAISEGVTVGYGYTF. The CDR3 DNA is TGTGCCATCAGTGAGGGGGTGACAGTGGGCTATGGCTACACCTTC.

The CDR3 nucleotides are TGTGCCAGCAGGAGACAGGGGGCGAGCACTGAAGCTTTCTTT. Protein: CASRRQGASTEAFF. The J gene is TRBJ1-1, the V gene TRBV9; TRBD1 aligns across 10 bases. After removal of 5 bases from V and 4 bases from J, the junction contained 5 bases not matched to a gene. Germline V gene sequence: CDR1 SGDLS, CDR2 YYNGEE. The CDR3 runs to 14 residues.

The CDR3 bases are TGTGCCAGCAGCCTGGGGGGGCCACCCTACGAGCAGTACTTC. It translates to CASSLGGPPYEQYF. The rearrangement joins TRBV14 to TRBJ2-7, with a tentative D call TRBD2 (7 bases). The CDR3 is 14 residues long. Trimming shortened V by 4 bases and J by 2 bases, and 12 bases separated the two germline ends. Germline assignment: CDR1 SGHDN and CDR2 FVKESK. Using reference TRBV14 and TRBJ2-7 for the parts outside the CDR3, the full variable domain is EAGVTQFPSHSVIEKGQTVTLRCDPISGHDNLYWYRRVMGKEIKFLLHFVKESKQDESGMPNNRFLAERTGGTYSTLKVQPAELEDSGVYFCASSLGGPPYEQYFGPGTRLTVT.

Here the CDR3 reads CSARDSVEAFF. The CDR3 coding sequence is TGCAGTGCTAGAGATTCGGTTGAAGCTTTCTTT. V usage is TRBV20-1 and J usage is TRBJ1-1; D gene ambiguous. The germline V gene has CDR1 DFQATT and CDR2 SNEGSKA (reference sequence). V was pared by 0 bases and J by 7 bases, with 6 bases between. The CDR3 spans 11 residues.

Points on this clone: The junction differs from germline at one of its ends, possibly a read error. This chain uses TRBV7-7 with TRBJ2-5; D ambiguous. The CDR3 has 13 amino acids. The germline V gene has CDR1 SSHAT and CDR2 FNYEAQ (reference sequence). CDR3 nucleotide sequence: TGTGCTAGCAGCTTAGCTCGTGTTGAGACCCAGTACTTC. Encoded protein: CASSLARVETQYF. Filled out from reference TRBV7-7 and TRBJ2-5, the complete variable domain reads GAGVSQSPRYKVTKRGQDVTLRCDPISSHATLYWYQQALGQGPEFLTYFNYEAQPDKSGLPSDRFSAERPEGSISTLTIQRTEQRDSAMYRCASSLARVETQYFGPGTRLLVL.

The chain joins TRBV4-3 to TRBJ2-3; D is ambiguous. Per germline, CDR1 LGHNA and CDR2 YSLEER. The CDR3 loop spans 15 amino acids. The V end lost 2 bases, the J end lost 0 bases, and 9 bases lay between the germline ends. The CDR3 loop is CASSQFDSSTDTQYF. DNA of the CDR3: TGCGCCAGCAGCCAATTCGACTCTAGCACAGATACGCAGTATTTT.

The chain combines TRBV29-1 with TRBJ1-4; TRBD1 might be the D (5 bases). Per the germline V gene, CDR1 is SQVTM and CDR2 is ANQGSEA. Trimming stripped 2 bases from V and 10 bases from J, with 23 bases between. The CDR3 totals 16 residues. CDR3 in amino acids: CSVEIISSDGRGKLFF. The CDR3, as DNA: TGCAGCGTTGAAATAATAAGTTCTGACGGGAGGGGAAAACTGTTTTTT.